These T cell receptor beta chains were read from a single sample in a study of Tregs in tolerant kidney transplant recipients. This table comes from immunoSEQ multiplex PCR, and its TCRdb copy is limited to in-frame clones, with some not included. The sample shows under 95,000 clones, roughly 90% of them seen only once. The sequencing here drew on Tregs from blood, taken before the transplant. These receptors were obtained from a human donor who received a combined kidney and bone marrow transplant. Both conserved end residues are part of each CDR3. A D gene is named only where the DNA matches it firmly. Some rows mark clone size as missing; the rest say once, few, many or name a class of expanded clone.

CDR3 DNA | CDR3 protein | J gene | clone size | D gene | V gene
TGTGCCAGCGGTGGGGGGACAGGGTACCAAGAGACCCAGTACTTC | CASGGGTGYQETQYF | TRBJ2-5 | . | TRBD1 | TRBV2
TGTGCCAGCAGTAGGGGACAGTTCACAGATACGCAGTATTTT | CASSRGQFTDTQYF | TRBJ2-3 | once | TRBD1 | TRBV27
TGTGCCAGCAGAGGACAGGGGCTGGGAGAGACCCAGTACTTC | CASRGQGLGETQYF | TRBJ2-5 | . | TRBD1 | TRBV28
TGTGCCAGCAGCCCAGACCTGACTAGCGGGAGCCTTGGGGAGACCCAGTACTTC | CASSPDLTSGSLGETQYF | TRBJ2-5 | . | TRBD2 | TRBV7-2
TGTGTCAGCGCAAGACAGGGTGCGAATGAAAAACTGTTTTTT | CVSARQGANEKLFF | TRBJ1-4 | . | TRBD1 | TRBV28
TGCGCCAGCAGCCGAGAGACAGGGAACGAGCAGTACTTC | CASSRETGNEQYF | TRBJ2-7 | . | TRBD1 | TRBV4-1
TGCGCCAGCAGCCAAGGACAGGGGGGGTTTGGAACTGAAGCTTTCTTT | CASSQGQGGFGTEAFF | TRBJ1-1 | few | TRBD1 | TRBV5-1
TGTGCCAGCACCCAGGTCCCGTCGGGCTATGGCTACACCTTC | CASTQVPSGYGYTF | TRBJ1-2 | . | . | TRBV6-5
TGTGCCAGCAGCTTTTCTGGACATCGCGAGCAGTACTTC | CASSFSGHREQYF | TRBJ2-7 | . | . | TRBV7-2
TGTGCCAGCAGCTTAGTAGTTAGTGAGCAGTTCTTC | CASSLVVSEQFF | TRBJ2-1 | few | . | TRBV7-2
TGTGCCAGCAGATCCGGGGCGAACAATGAGCAGTTCTTC | CASRSGANNEQFF | TRBJ2-1 | . | . | TRBV6-1
TGCGCCAGCAGCCAAGTTGGTTCCATGAACACTGAAGCTTTCTTT | CASSQVGSMNTEAFF | TRBJ1-1 | . | . | TRBV4-1
TGTGCCATAGCGCGATGGAAAAGCTCCTACGAGCAGTACTTC | CAIARWKSSYEQYF | TRBJ2-7 | . | . | TRBV10-3
TGTGCCAGCAGTTACACAACAGGGTATTATGGCAATGAGCAGTTCTTC | CASSYTTGYYGNEQFF | TRBJ2-1 | . | . | TRBV6-6
TGTGCCAGCAGCTTGGGACATCCGAACACTGAAGCTTTCTTT | CASSLGHPNTEAFF | TRBJ1-1 | . | . | TRBV5-6
TGTGCCAGTAGTACCCCTGACAGGCACTCTGGAAACACCATATATTTT | CASSTPDRHSGNTIYF | TRBJ1-3 | . | . | TRBV19
TGTGCCAGCAGCTTCGGCTCCAGGGGCGATGAGCAGTTCTTC | CASSFGSRGDEQFF | TRBJ2-1 | . | . | TRBV7-9
TGTGCCAGCAGCGTAGGACAGGTGTGGGGCACAGATACGCAGTATTTT | CASSVGQVWGTDTQYF | TRBJ2-3 | . | . | TRBV9
TGTGCCAGCAGTGGAGGGGTGGGCTATGGCTACACCTTC | CASSGGVGYGYTF | TRBJ1-2 | . | . | TRBV28
TGTGCCAGCAGCTCAGGGACAGGCCTCCCAGATACGCAGTATTTT | CASSSGTGLPDTQYF | TRBJ2-3 | . | TRBD1 | TRBV11-3
TGTGCCAGCAGCCGGGGACTAGCGGATTACACAGATACGCAGTATTTT | CASSRGLADYTDTQYF | TRBJ2-3 | . | TRBD2 | TRBV14
TGCGCCAGCAGCCAAGAACTAGCGGCATCCTACGAGCAGTACTTC | CASSQELAASYEQYF | TRBJ2-7 | . | TRBD2 | TRBV4-3
TGTGCCACCACCACCCCACGTGGATTCTCTGGGGCCAACGTCCTGACTTTC | CATTTPRGFSGANVLTF | TRBJ2-6 | once | . | TRBV10-3
TGTGCCGTGCTCCCGGGCCAGGGCCATGGCTACACCTTC | CAVLPGQGHGYTF | TRBJ1-2 | . | . | TRBV28
TGTGCCAGCAGCTTACAAGGGCAGTACCAAGAGACCCAGTACTTC | CASSLQGQYQETQYF | TRBJ2-5 | . | . | TRBV7-9
TGTGCCAGCAGTGCGGTCGGGGCGAACACTGAAGCTTTCTTT | CASSAVGANTEAFF | TRBJ1-1 | . | . | TRBV6-5
TGTGCCAGCAGTTCCTTGACCGAGCCCATAGAGCAGTACTTC | CASSSLTEPIEQYF | TRBJ2-7 | . | . | TRBV6-6
TGTGCCAGCTCCGGTGGCACAGATACGCAGTATTTT | CASSGGTDTQYF | TRBJ2-3 | . | . | TRBV18
TGTGCCAGCAGCGATCAGGGAACCCCTAATGAAAAACTGTTTTTT | CASSDQGTPNEKLFF | TRBJ1-4 | . | . | TRBV9
TGTGCTAGTGGTTTGGGACAGAGAGAGACTGAAGCTTTCTTT | CASGLGQRETEAFF | TRBJ1-1 | . | . | TRBV12-5
TGTGCCAGCAGCCCCGGACAGGGGGCGCGAGAGCAGTACTTC | CASSPGQGAREQYF | TRBJ2-7 | . | TRBD1 | TRBV7-8
TGTGCCAGCAGCTTAGGGGCTAGCGGGACATTTGGTACGCAGTATTTT | CASSLGASGTFGTQYF | TRBJ2-3 | . | TRBD2 | TRBV11-2
TGTGCCAGCACCCCGTCGGGACACCAAGAGACCCAGTACTTC | CASTPSGHQETQYF | TRBJ2-5 | . | . | TRBV28
TGTGCCTGGAGTGGCGGGACACCTTACGAGCAGTACTTC | CAWSGGTPYEQYF | TRBJ2-7 | . | . | TRBV30
TGTGCCAGCTCCCTCAGGGGGGGAGCCACAGATACGCAGTATTTT | CASSLRGGATDTQYF | TRBJ2-3 | . | . | TRBV11-2
TGTGCCACCAGCAGAATCCTAGCGGGGGAAGAGACCCAGTACTTC | CATSRILAGEETQYF | TRBJ2-5 | . | TRBD2 | TRBV15
TGTGCCAGCAGCCGAACTGATGAGCAGTTCTTC | CASSRTDEQFF | TRBJ2-1 | . | . | TRBV7-9
TGTGCCAGTAGTATAGAAGGCAGGGGGTACGGCTACACCTTC | CASSIEGRGYGYTF | TRBJ1-2 | . | TRBD1 | TRBV19
TGTGCCAGCTCCCCGGGGACAGGTGCAGCTGAAAAACTGTTTTTT | CASSPGTGAAEKLFF | TRBJ1-4 | few | TRBD1 | TRBV18
TGTGCCAGCAGCTTAAAAAGAGGAGCTGAAGCTTTCTTT | CASSLKRGAEAFF | TRBJ1-1 | . | . | TRBV7-2
TGTGCCAGCAGCCAACTCACAGGGCTCAGCTCCTACAATGAGCAGTTCTTC | CASSQLTGLSSYNEQFF | TRBJ2-1 | . | . | TRBV14
TGCGCCAGCAGTCACCCCGGGACTAGCGGGAGAATTGGTGGGATACAGGATACGAGTCCGGCGCAGTACTTC | CASSHPGTSGRIGGIQDTSPAQYF | TRBJ2-7 | . | TRBD2 | TRBV23-1
TGTGCCAGCAGCAGAGAAGCGGGGTCCTCCTACAATGAGCAGTTCTTC | CASSREAGSSYNEQFF | TRBJ2-1 | . | TRBD2 | TRBV5-6
TGTGCCAGCAGTCGTACAGGGAGCTCCTACGAGCAGTACTTC | CASSRTGSSYEQYF | TRBJ2-7 | . | . | TRBV6-5
TGTGCTACTAGCGGGAGGGCCCGTCACGAGCAGTACTTC | CATSGRARHEQYF | TRBJ2-7 | . | TRBD2 | TRBV6-1
TGTGCCAGCAGGGCCGGGACAGGGGGTCTTCAGCCCCAGCATTTT | CASRAGTGGLQPQHF | TRBJ1-5 | . | TRBD1 | TRBV7-2
TGTGCCAGTAGTGTAACAGGGCCTGGGGCCAACGTCCTGACTTTC | CASSVTGPGANVLTF | TRBJ2-6 | once | . | TRBV19
TGCGCCAGCAGTGACCAGGGAAGCCAGTACTTC | CASSDQGSQYF | TRBJ2-5 | . | . | TRBV10-2
TGTGCCAGCAGTTTATTGGGCGGGAGCAGAGAGCAGTACTTC | CASSLLGGSREQYF | TRBJ2-7 | . | TRBD2 | TRBV28
TGCGCCAGCAGCCGGGTCCGGGGGAGTCAGCCCCAGCATTTT | CASSRVRGSQPQHF | TRBJ1-5 | . | . | TRBV4-1
TGCAGCGCGTCAGGGACCGGTGAAGCTTTCTTT | CSASGTGEAFF | TRBJ1-1 | . | . | TRBV29-1
TGTGCCAGCAGCTTGGCCAGGGCGAACACCGGGGAGCTGTTTTTT | CASSLARANTGELFF | TRBJ2-2 | . | . | TRBV5-6
TGTGCCAGCAGTAGGGACAGGGGGGTAAACGAGCAGTACTTC | CASSRDRGVNEQYF | TRBJ2-7 | . | TRBD1 | TRBV2